What follows describes a single TCR beta chain. J lost 8 bases, V lost 1 base, and 9 bases had no gene match. Germline CDR1 is SGHTA and CDR2 is FQGTGA. The CDR3 spans 16 residues. This sample was included in a study of blood T cell repertoires in COVID-19. Repertoires were generated with immunoSEQ multiplex PCR, while TCRdb's copy carries only in-frame clones and drops some. Among under 200,000 clones listed, over 70% were seen once. Across about two dozen US areas, participants ranged in age from 18 to 89 years. The sequencing input was PBMCs or T cells enriched from blood (not recorded which). The receptor comes from a man aged 45 to 65 who had recovered from COVID-19. The chain uses TRBV7-3 and TRBJ2-2; 8 bases align to TRBD2. The CDR3 region is CASSLNPGLGLGELFF. In DNA form, the CDR3 reads TGTGCCAGCAGCTTAAACCCGGGACTAGGCCTAGGGGAGCTGTTTTTT.